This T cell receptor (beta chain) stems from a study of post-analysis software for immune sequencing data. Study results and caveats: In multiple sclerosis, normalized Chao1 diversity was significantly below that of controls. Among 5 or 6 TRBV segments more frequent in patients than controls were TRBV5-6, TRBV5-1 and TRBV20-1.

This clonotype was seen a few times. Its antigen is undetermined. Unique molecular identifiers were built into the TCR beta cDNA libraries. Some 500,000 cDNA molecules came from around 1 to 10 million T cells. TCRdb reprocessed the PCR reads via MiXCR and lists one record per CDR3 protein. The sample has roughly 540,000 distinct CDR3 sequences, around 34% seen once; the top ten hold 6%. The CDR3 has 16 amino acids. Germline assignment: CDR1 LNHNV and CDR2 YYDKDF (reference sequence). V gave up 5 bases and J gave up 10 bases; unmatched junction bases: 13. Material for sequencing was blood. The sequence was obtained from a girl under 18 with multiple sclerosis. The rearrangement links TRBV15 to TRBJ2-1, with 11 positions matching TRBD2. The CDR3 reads CATSSFSLAGGGEQFF. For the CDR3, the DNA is TGTGCCACCAGCTCCTTCAGTCTAGCGGGGGGTGGGGAGCAGTTCTTC.